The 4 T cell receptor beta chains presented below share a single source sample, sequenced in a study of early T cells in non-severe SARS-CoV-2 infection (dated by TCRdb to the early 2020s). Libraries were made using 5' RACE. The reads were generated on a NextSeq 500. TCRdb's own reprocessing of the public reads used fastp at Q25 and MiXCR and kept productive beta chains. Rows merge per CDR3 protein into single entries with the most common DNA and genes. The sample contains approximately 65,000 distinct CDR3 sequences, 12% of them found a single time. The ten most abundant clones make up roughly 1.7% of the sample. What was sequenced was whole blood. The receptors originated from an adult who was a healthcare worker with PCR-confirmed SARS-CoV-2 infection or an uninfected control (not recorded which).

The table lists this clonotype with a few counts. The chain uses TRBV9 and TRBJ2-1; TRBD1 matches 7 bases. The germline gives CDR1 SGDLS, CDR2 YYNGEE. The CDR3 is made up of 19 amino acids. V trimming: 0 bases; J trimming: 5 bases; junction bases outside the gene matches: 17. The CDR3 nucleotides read TGTGCCAGCAGCGTAGCTCGGGACAGCTTTGGGGATTTCCACAATGAGCAGTTCTTC. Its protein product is CASSVARDSFGDFHNEQFF.

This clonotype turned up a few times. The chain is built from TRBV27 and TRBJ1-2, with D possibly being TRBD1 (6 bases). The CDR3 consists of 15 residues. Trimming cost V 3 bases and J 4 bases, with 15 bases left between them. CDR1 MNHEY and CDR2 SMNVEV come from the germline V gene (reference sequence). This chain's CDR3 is CASSLRQELTYGYTF. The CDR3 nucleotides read TGTGCCAGCAGTTTGAGACAGGAACTGACCTATGGCTACACCTTC.

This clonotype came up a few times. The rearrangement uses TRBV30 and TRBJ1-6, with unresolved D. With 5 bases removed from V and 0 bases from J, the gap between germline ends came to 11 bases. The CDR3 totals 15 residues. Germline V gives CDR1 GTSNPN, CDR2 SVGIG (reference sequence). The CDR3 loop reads CAWSLEHSYNSPLHF. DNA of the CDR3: TGTGCCTGGTCTCTCGAACACTCCTATAATTCACCCCTCCACTTT.

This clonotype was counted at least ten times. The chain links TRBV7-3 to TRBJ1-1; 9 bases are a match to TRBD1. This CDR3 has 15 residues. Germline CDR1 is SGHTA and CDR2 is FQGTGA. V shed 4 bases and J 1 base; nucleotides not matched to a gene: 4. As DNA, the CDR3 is TGTGCCAGCAGCTCCCTGGACAGGGGGAACACTGAAGCTTTCTTT. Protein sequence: CASSSLDRGNTEAFF.